Below are 26 T cell receptor beta chains sequenced from a single sample in a study of blood T cell repertoires in COVID-19 (dated by TCRdb to the early 2020s). Library preparation used the immunoSEQ multiplex PCR assay. What TCRdb holds here is the immuneACCESS table cut down to in-frame rearrangements. Part of the clones is not present; checked against another copy, under half of the missing clones reflect an unresolved V gene, and the others are unexplained. This sample comprises roughly 400,000 clones, approximately 90% of them detected only once. In total, the top ten clones hold around 0.94% of the sample. The material sequenced was PBMCs or T cells enriched from blood (not recorded which). Every receptor here comes from a middle-aged woman who had been exposed to COVID-19.

This rearrangement joins TRBV2 to TRBJ1-3; D is uncertain. The V end lost 1 base, the J end lost 0 bases, and 10 bases lay between the germline ends. The CDR3 runs 16 residues. Germline assignment: CDR1 SNHLY and CDR2 FYNNEI. The CDR3 reads CASSEGTAGSGNTIYF. The CDR3 DNA reads as TGTGCCAGCAGTGAAGGGACTGCCGGCTCTGGAAACACCATATATTTT.

The chain combines TRBV5-6 with TRBJ1-1, with unresolved D. The CDR3 consists of 14 residues. Germline-derived CDR1 and CDR2 are SGHDT and YYEEEE. V lost 0 bases to trimming and J lost 1 base, with 7 bases between them. CDR3 residues: CASSLAGRNTEAFF. The CDR3 coding sequence is TGTGCCAGCAGCTTGGCCGGGAGGAACACTGAAGCTTTCTTT.

The chain links TRBV7-2 to TRBJ1-2, with D uncertain. V gave up 1 base and J gave up 4 bases, with 13 bases separating them. Looked up from germline, CDR1 is SGHTA and CDR2 is FQGNSA. This CDR3 comprises 15 residues. Here the CDR3 DNA reads TGTGCCAGCAGCTTAGATTCGGGGTCCGCCTATGGCTACACCTTC. Amino acids: CASSLDSGSAYGYTF.

The chain joins TRBV5-1 to TRBJ2-3; the match to TRBD2 covers 12 bases. Per germline, CDR1 SGHRS and CDR2 YFSETQ. The CDR3 totals 16 residues. Trimming at V came to 4 bases and at J to 10 bases, leaving 13 bases not matched to a gene. The CDR3 region has the DNA TGCGCCAGCAGCCACCGGACTAGCGGGGCCTCTCCCGCGCAGTATTTT. It yields the protein CASSHRTSGASPAQYF.

This clone has a single count. This sequence joins TRBV15 and TRBJ2-1; D may be TRBD1 (6 bases). The CDR3 sequence is 16 residues long. Trimming left V 0 bases short and J 9 bases short, with 18 bases between. Germline V lookup: CDR1 LNHNV, CDR2 YYDKDF (reference sequence). This CDR3 reads CATSRDQGQILGEQFF. As DNA, the CDR3 is TGTGCCACCAGCAGAGATCAGGGGCAGATCCTAGGTGAGCAGTTCTTC.

The V and J genes are TRBV7-3 and TRBJ2-7; 12 nucleotides agree with TRBD2. V trimming: 5 bases; J trimming: 7 bases; junction bases outside the gene matches: 6. The germline gives CDR1 SGHTA, CDR2 FQGTGA. The CDR3 is made up of 14 amino acids. The CDR3 DNA sequence: TGTGCCAGCAGCCCTAGCGGGAGGGCCAGTGAGCAGTACTTC. Its translation is CASSPSGRASEQYF.

The chain combines TRBV30 with TRBJ2-1; a possible D gene is TRBD2 (6 bases). Germline V gives CDR1 GTSNPN, CDR2 SVGIG (reference sequence). This CDR3 has 15 amino acids. V lost 4 bases, J lost 3 bases, and 16 bases lay in between. The CDR3 bases are TGTGCCTGGATAAGGGGCAGCGGGTACTACAATGAGCAGTTCTTC. This gives the protein CAWIRGSGYYNEQFF.

The chain is built from TRBV10-3 and TRBJ1-1, with D possibly matching TRBD1 (6 bases). The germline V and J ends were trimmed by 2 bases and 3 bases, with 13 bases remaining between them. CDR1 ENHRY and CDR2 SYGVKD come from the germline V gene. This CDR3 spans 15 amino acids. CDR3 in DNA: TGTGCCATCAGTGAGCCGTCAGGGGCCCACACTGAAGCTTTCTTT. Amino acids: CAISEPSGAHTEAFF.

A note on this clone: Relative to the germline gene, one junction end is altered; a read error may explain this. The chain links TRBV7-7 to TRBJ2-1; TRBD2 matches at 7 bases. In germline, CDR1 is SSHAT, CDR2 FNYEAQ (reference sequence). The CDR3 is 15 amino acids. DNA of the CDR3: TGTGCTAGCAGCTCTTCAACTAGCGCTTCCAATGAGCAGTTCTTC. This translates into CASSSSTSASNEQFF.

This chain connects TRBV18 to TRBJ1-5; no definite D call. There are 14 residues in the CDR3. Between the trimmed V and J ends, which lost 3 bases and 1 base, there was a span of 7 bases. Germline CDR1 and CDR2: KGHSH and LQKENI. CDR3 in DNA: TGTGCCAGCTCACCCGGTCCGAGCAATCAGCCCCAGCATTTT. As protein: CASSPGPSNQPQHF.

V gene TRBV19 combines with J gene TRBJ2-2; 8 nucleotides match TRBD1. V shed 5 bases, J shed 4 bases, and the junction held 9 bases outside the gene matches. The CDR3 consists of 16 residues. Germline V gives CDR1 LNHDA, CDR2 SQIVND (reference sequence). The CDR3 loop reads CASSVRQGLGTGELFF. CDR3 coding DNA: TGTGCCAGTAGTGTCCGACAGGGGCTGGGCACCGGGGAGCTGTTTTTT.

CDR3 in DNA: TGTGCCAGCAGCTTGGATAGCGGGGGAACCGGGGAGCTGTTTTTT. Translating gives CASSLDSGGTGELFF. This sequence joins TRBV5-4 and TRBJ2-2; TRBD2 agrees at 9 bases. The CDR3 has 15 amino acids. V shed 0 bases and J 5 bases; nucleotides not matched to a gene: 2. CDR1 is SGHNT, CDR2 YYREEE, per germline (reference sequence).

This clone has just a few counts. The chain couples TRBV6-1 to TRBJ1-4; 9 bases are shared with TRBD1. With 1 base clipped from V and 10 bases from J, the junction kept 4 bases outside the gene matches. CDR1 MNHNS and CDR2 SASEGT come from the germline V gene. The CDR3 is 14 amino acids. The CDR3 nucleotides read TGTGCCAGCAGTGAAGGGACAGGGGTGGGAAAACTGTTTTTT. Protein: CASSEGTGVGKLFF.

This chain joins TRBV19 and TRBJ1-3, with TRBD1 identical over 7 bases. The CDR3 loop spans 14 amino acids. J gave up 4 bases and V 8 bases, and 8 bases lay outside the gene matches. Germline V gives CDR1 LNHDA, CDR2 SQIVND (reference sequence). The CDR3 here is CASRGQAAGNTIYF. For the CDR3, the DNA is TGTGCCAGTCGTGGACAGGCGGCAGGAAACACCATATATTTT. Full variable domain (remainder filled in from reference TRBV19 and TRBJ1-3): DGGITQSPKYLFRKEGQNVTLSCEQNLNHDAMYWYRQDPGQGLRLIYYSQIVNDFQKGDIAEGYSVSREKKESFPLTVTSAQKNPTAFYLCASRGQAAGNTIYFGEGSWLTVV.

The chain uses TRBV11-3 and TRBJ2-7; a weak D match, TRBD1 (6 bases). This CDR3 is 14 amino acids long. The V end was cut by 5 bases, the J end by 2 bases, with 13 bases between. Germline V gene data show CDR1 as SGHNT and CDR2 as YENEEA. DNA of the CDR3: TGTGCCAGCAGCCGTTCGGGGACAACCTACGAGCAGTACTTC. Translating gives CASSRSGTTYEQYF.

This rearrangement joins TRBV7-2 to TRBJ1-6, with 9 bases lining up with TRBD1. CDR1 is SGHTA and CDR2 is FQGNSA in the germline V gene. The ends lost 6 bases at V and 8 bases at J; junction bases unmatched: 11. The CDR3 length is 16 residues. CDR3 amino acids: CASRPGTGLLDSPLHF. The CDR3 region has the DNA TGTGCCAGCAGACCCGGGACAGGGTTGTTGGATTCACCCCTCCACTTT.

The table lists this clone with a count of one. The V and J genes are TRBV5-1 and TRBJ2-7; D gene uncertain. Germline lookup yields CDR1 SGHRS and CDR2 YFSETQ. Trimming took 4 bases from V and 3 from J, leaving 17 bases between them. The CDR3 is 15 amino acids. The CDR3 loop is CASSRLTYRDYEQYF. The CDR3 DNA is TGCGCCAGCAGCCGCCTCACATACAGAGACTACGAGCAGTACTTC.

This chain connects TRBV4-2 to TRBJ2-7; the D gene is possibly TRBD1 (6 bases). Germline V gene data show CDR1 as LGHNA and CDR2 as YNFKEQ. This CDR3 has 15 residues. Trimming removed 3 bases at V and 0 bases at J, with 12 bases between. This chain's CDR3 is CASSQEQGSSYEQYF. The CDR3, as DNA: TGTGCCAGCAGCCAGGAACAGGGTTCCTCCTACGAGCAGTACTTC.

The rearrangement uses TRBV3-1 (or the pseudogene TRBV3-2) and TRBJ2-2, with 10 bases that match TRBD2. The CDR3 consists of 17 residues. Germline V CDR1 and CDR2: LGHDT, YNNKEL (reference sequence). Trimming at V came to 5 bases and at J to 5 bases, leaving 11 bases not matched to a gene. CDR3 bases: TGTGCCAGCAGCGCGGCCTCACTAGCGGGGTGGACCGGGGAGCTGTTTTTT. Its protein product is CASSAASLAGWTGELFF.

This clone appeared a single time. The gene calls are TRBV18 and TRBJ2-7; a possible D gene is TRBD1 (6 bases). The germline V and J ends were trimmed by 4 bases and 2 bases, with 12 bases remaining between them. Per germline, CDR1 KGHSH and CDR2 LQKENI. This CDR3 has 14 residues. The DNA of the CDR3 is TGTGCCAGCTCACAGGGACATGGTACCTACGAGCAGTACTTC. It specifies CASSQGHGTYEQYF.

DNA for the CDR3: TGTGCCAGCAGCCCCGACAATGGGGCCAGGACCCGAGGCTACACCTTC. Translating it yields CASSPDNGARTRGYTF. V and J are TRBV3-1 (or the pseudogene TRBV3-2) and TRBJ1-2; D may be TRBD1 (5 bases). Between the trimmed V and J ends, which lost 4 bases and 8 bases, there was a span of 23 bases. Germline CDR1 and CDR2: LGHDT and YNNKEL (reference sequence). The CDR3 covers 16 residues.

This clone was found once. This sequence joins TRBV5-1 and TRBJ1-1; D possibly corresponds to TRBD1 (6 bases). Trimming cost V 7 bases and J 4 bases, with 23 bases left between them. The CDR3 spans 16 residues. CDR1 is SGHRS and CDR2 is YFSETQ in the germline V gene. The CDR3 nucleotides are TGCGCCAGCTTACCTACACAGGGAGTCGTCGCCACTGAAGCTTTCTTT. Its translation: CASLPTQGVVATEAFF.

This chain connects TRBV29-1 to TRBJ1-2, with 8 bases aligning to TRBD1. Looked up from germline, CDR1 is SQVTM and CDR2 is ANQGSEA. The CDR3 is made up of 13 amino acids. V shed 6 bases and J 5 bases; nucleotides not matched to a gene: 8. CDR3 residues: CSVGGQGGYGYTF. CDR3 sequence (DNA): TGCAGCGTCGGCGGACAGGGAGGGTATGGCTACACCTTC.

The chain recombines TRBV18 with TRBJ2-7, with 10 positions matching TRBD2. Per germline, CDR1 KGHSH and CDR2 LQKENI. V trimming: 3 bases; J trimming: 1 base; junction bases outside the gene matches: 6. This CDR3 has 16 residues. The CDR3 DNA is TGTGCCAGCTCACCTACCTGGACTAGCGGTTCCTACGAGCAGTACTTC. The encoded protein is CASSPTWTSGSYEQYF. The full variable domain, in which reference TRBV18 and TRBJ2-7 provide the parts outside the CDR3, is NAGVMQNPRHLVRRRGQEARLRCSPMKGHSHVYWYRQLPEEGLKFMVYLQKENIIDESGMPKERFSAEFPKEGPSILRIQQVVRGDSAAYFCASSPTWTSGSYEQYFGPGTRLTVT.

The chain recombines TRBV27 with TRBJ2-1; 7 nucleotides line up with TRBD1. The germline V gene has CDR1 MNHEY and CDR2 SMNVEV (reference sequence). CDR3 length: 17 amino acids. The V gene end was trimmed by 5 bases and the J gene end by 1 base; junction bases not matched to a gene: 11. CDR3 in DNA: TGTGCCAGCAGTCCCCGACAGGGTCTGGTGTCCTACAATGAGCAGTTCTTC. This gives the protein CASSPRQGLVSYNEQFF.

The chain has TRBV20-1 and TRBJ2-5; 8 bases match TRBD2. Trimming cost V 3 bases and J 2 bases; bases outside gene matches: 14. The CDR3 runs to 17 residues. Germline assignment: CDR1 DFQATT and CDR2 SNEGSKA (reference sequence). Here the CDR3 reads CSASRFTAGGTQETQYF. The DNA of the CDR3 is TGCAGTGCTAGTAGATTTACGGCGGGAGGTACACAAGAGACCCAGTACTTC.